The present TCR beta chain was sequenced within a study of CD8 T cells in ankylosing spondylitis (dated by TCRdb to 2016 to 2017). Background for the entire study: The study set out to find disease-linked TCR variants by profiling T cell receptor beta repertoires in ankylosing spondylitis patients and healthy donors. The full study cohort was made up of 25 ankylosing spondylitis patients and 108 healthy donors. Peripheral blood was sampled, and synovial fluid was additionally collected from ankylosing spondylitis patients.

In regard to this clonotype: Its antigen has not been determined. Base qualities are missing; no much larger clone stands one base away.

Taken from cysteine to phenylalanine, the CDR3 has 14 residues. CDR3 DNA is the only sequence kept; it has 42 bases, read in frame from the first base. The V end loses 3 bases and the J end loses 8 bases, and a stretch of 16 bases separates them. For CDR1 and CDR2, the germline V gene lists MGHDK and SYGVNS. Overall study outcomes, separate from this receptor: The disease-linked clones were reported to be significantly enriched in matched synovial fluid samples from ankylosing spondylitis patients. Some TCR beta motif variants had previously been reported in synovial fluid and blood of reactive arthritis patients, which suggested common disease-initiation mechanisms. Blood from ankylosing spondylitis patients appeared to be characterized by a TCR beta motif made up of several highly homologous amino acid variants. A CD8+ phenotype was shown by the disease-linked clones, which were found at relatively low frequencies in peripheral blood.

Instrument used: Illumina HiSeq 2500. Quantitative 5'-RACE with molecular barcodes was the method used to prepare the TCR beta libraries. From the authors' description of their analysis: To identify disease-linked TCR variants, a new computational method was used, one built on a probabilistic model of VDJ rearrangement. TCRdb passed the public sequencing reads through fastp at Q25 and MiXCR, retaining productive beta sequences. CDR3 protein sequences are deduplicated, and each keeps its most common genes and DNA. Clone size and V and J calls follow TCRdb, not the original study. The sample table holds 150,000 or so distinct CDR3 sequences, of which approximately 20% were seen once. The ten largest clones capture about 8% of the sample.

The sequenced sample was blood, either unsorted or a sorted T cell fraction (not recorded which). The receptor chain draws on TRBV25-1 and TRBJ1-2; TRBD1 might be the D gene, on 5 matching bases. The receptor was isolated from a male donor with ankylosing spondylitis or in good health (not recorded which). In nucleotide form, the sequence is TGTGCCAGCAGTGATTGGGGCCCAACTCCGGGCTACACCTTC. It translates to CASSDWGPTPGYTF.